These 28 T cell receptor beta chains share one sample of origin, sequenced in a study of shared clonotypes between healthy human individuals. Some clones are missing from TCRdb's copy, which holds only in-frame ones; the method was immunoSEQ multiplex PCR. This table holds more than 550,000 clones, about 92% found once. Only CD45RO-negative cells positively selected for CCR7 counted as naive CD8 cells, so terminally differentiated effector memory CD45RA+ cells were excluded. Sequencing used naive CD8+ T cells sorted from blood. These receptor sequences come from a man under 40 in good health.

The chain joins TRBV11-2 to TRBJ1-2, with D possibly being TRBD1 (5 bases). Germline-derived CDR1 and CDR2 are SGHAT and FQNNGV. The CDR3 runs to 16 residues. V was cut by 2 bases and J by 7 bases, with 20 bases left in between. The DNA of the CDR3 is TGTGCCAGCAGCTTAAGCCCTCTTTTATCCGGGGCTGGCTACACCTTC. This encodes CASSLSPLLSGAGYTF.

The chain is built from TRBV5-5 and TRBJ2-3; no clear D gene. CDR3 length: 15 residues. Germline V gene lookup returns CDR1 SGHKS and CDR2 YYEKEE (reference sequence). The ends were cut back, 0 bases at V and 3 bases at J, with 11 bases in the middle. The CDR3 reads CASSLDRSWTDTQYF. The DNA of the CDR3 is TGTGCCAGCAGCTTGGACCGCTCCTGGACAGATACGCAGTATTTT.

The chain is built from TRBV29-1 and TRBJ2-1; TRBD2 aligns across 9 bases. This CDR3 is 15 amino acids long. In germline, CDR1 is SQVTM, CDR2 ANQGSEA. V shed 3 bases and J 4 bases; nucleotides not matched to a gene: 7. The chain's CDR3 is CSVEPIAGVYNEQFF. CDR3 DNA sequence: TGCAGCGTTGAGCCCATAGCGGGAGTTTACAATGAGCAGTTCTTC.

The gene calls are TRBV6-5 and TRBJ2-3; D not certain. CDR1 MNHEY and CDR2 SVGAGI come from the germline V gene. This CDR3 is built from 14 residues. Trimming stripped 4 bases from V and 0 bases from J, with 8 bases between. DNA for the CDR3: TGTGCCAGCAGTTTGTTTGGAAGCACAGATACGCAGTATTTT. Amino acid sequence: CASSLFGSTDTQYF.

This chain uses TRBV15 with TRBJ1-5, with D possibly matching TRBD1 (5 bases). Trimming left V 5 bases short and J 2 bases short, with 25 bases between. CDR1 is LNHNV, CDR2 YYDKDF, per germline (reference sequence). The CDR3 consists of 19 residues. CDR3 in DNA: TGTGCCACCAGCGATCCGGGACTGCCGAGAGTAAAGGGCAATCAGCCCCAGCATTTT. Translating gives CATSDPGLPRVKGNQPQHF. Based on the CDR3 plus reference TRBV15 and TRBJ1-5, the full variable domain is DAMVIQNPRYQVTQFGKPVTLSCSQTLNHNVMYWYQQKSSQAPKLLFHYYDKDFNNEADTPDNFQSRRPNTSFCFLDIRSPGLGDTAMYLCATSDPGLPRVKGNQPQHFGDGTRLSIL.

This CDR3 is CASSISGALTYEQYF. CDR3 in DNA: TGTGCCAGCAGCATATCCGGGGCCCTCACCTACGAGCAGTACTTC. This rearrangement joins TRBV28 to TRBJ2-7; D could derive from TRBD1 or TRBD2 (5 bases each). This CDR3 is built from 15 residues. V was trimmed by 6 bases and J by 2 bases, leaving 17 bases between them. Germline CDR1 and CDR2: MDHEN and SYDVKM. Looking up the rest from reference TRBV28 and TRBJ2-7 gives the full variable domain: DVKVTQSSRYLVKRTGEKVFLECVQDMDHENMFWYRQDPGLGLRLIYFSYDVKMKEKGDIPEGYSVSREKKERFSLILESASTNQTSMYLCASSISGALTYEQYFGPGTRLTVT.

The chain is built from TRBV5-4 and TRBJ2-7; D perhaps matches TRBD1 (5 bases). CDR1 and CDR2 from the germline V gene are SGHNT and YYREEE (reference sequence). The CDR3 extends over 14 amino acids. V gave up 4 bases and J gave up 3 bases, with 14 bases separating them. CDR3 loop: CASSIDLGDYEQYF. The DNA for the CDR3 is TGTGCCAGCAGCATAGATCTAGGGGACTACGAGCAGTACTTC.

CDR3 in DNA: TGTGCCAGCAGCGTTTGGTCGGGTGGAAGCACTGAAGCTTTCTTT. This sequence encodes CASSVWSGGSTEAFF. The chain uses TRBV9 and TRBJ1-1; D is unresolved. V was trimmed by 2 bases and J by 4 bases, leaving 15 bases between them. Germline V gene data show CDR1 as SGDLS and CDR2 as YYNGEE. The CDR3 is made up of 15 amino acids. The full variable domain, in which reference TRBV9 and TRBJ1-1 provide the parts outside the CDR3, is DSGVTQTPKHLITATGQRVTLRCSPRSGDLSVYWYQQSLDQGLQFLIQYYNGEERAKGNILERFSAQQFPDLHSELNLSSLELGDSALYFCASSVWSGGSTEAFFGQGTRLTVV.

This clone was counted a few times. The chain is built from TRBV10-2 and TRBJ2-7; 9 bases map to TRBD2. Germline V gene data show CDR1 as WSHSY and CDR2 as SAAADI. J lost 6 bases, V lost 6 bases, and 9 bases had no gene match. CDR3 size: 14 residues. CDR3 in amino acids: CASRDGSGSVEQYF. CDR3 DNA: TGCGCCAGCAGGGATGGTAGCGGGAGCGTCGAGCAGTACTTC.

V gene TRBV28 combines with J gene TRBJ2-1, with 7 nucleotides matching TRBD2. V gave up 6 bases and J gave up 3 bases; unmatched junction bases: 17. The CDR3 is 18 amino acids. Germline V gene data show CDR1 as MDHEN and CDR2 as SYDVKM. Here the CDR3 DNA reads TGTGCCAGCAGGCGCGGGAGTTCGTTCTCCTACAACTACAATGAGCAGTTCTTC. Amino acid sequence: CASRRGSSFSYNYNEQFF.

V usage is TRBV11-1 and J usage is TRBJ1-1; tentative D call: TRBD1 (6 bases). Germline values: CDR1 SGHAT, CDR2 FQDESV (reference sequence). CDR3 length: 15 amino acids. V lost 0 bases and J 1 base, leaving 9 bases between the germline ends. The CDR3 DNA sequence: TGTGCCAGCAGCTTAGCGGACAGCCCGAACACTGAAGCTTTCTTT. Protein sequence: CASSLADSPNTEAFF.

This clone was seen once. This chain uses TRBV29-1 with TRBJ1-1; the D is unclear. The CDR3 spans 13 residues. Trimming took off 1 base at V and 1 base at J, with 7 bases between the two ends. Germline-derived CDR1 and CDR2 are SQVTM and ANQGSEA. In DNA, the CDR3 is TGCAGCGTTGAAGGAGGGCGGAACACTGAAGCTTTCTTT. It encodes CSVEGGRNTEAFF.

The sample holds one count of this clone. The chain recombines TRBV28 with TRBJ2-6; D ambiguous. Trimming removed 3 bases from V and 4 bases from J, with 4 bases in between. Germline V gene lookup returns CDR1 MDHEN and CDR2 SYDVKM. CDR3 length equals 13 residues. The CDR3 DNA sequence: TGTGCCAGCAGTTTCCTCGGGGCCAACGTCCTGACTTTC. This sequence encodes CASSFLGANVLTF. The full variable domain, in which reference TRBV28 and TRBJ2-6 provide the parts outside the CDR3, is DVKVTQSSRYLVKRTGEKVFLECVQDMDHENMFWYRQDPGLGLRLIYFSYDVKMKEKGDIPEGYSVSREKKERFSLILESASTNQTSMYLCASSFLGANVLTFGAGSRLTVL.

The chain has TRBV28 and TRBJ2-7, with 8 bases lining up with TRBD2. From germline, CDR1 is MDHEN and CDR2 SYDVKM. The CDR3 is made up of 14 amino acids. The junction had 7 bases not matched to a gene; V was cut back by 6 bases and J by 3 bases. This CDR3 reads CASRVRTSNYEQYF. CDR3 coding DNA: TGTGCCAGCAGGGTCCGGACTAGCAACTACGAGCAGTACTTC.

CDR3 protein: CASSERSTIWGANYNEQFF. The CDR3 DNA sequence: TGTGCCAGCAGTGAAAGGTCCACTATTTGGGGGGCAAACTACAATGAGCAGTTCTTC. The chain employs TRBV6-1 and TRBJ2-1, with D perhaps given as TRBD1 or TRBD2 (6 bases each). Germline loops: CDR1 MNHNS, CDR2 SASEGT. V gave up 2 bases and J gave up 3 bases, with 23 bases separating them. The CDR3 runs 19 residues.

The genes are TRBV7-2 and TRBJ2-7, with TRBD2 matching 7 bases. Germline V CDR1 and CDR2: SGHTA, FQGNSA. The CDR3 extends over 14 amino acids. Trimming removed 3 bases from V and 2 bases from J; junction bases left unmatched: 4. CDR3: CASSLAGVAYEQYF. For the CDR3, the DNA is TGTGCCAGCAGCTTGGCGGGAGTGGCCTACGAGCAGTACTTC.

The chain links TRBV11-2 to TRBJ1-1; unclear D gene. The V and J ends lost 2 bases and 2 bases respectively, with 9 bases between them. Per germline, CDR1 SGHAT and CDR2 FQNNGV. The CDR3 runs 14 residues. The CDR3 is CASSLFGDNTEAFF. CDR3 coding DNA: TGTGCCAGCAGCTTATTCGGGGATAACACTGAAGCTTTCTTT.

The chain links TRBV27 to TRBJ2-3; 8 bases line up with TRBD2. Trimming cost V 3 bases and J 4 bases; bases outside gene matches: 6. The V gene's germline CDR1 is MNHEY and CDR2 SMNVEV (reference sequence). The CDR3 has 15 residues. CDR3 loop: CASSFGGVRADTQYF. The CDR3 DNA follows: TGTGCCAGCAGTTTCGGGGGGGTCAGGGCAGATACGCAGTATTTT.

The CDR3 sequence is CASSVEGEPSYEQYF. The CDR3 DNA follows: TGTGCCAGCAGCGTAGAGGGCGAACCCTCCTACGAGCAGTACTTC. The chain has TRBV9 and TRBJ2-7; D gene ambiguous. CDR3 size: 15 residues. Per the germline V gene, CDR1 is SGDLS and CDR2 is YYNGEE. Trimming removed 0 bases at V and 0 bases at J, with 10 bases between.

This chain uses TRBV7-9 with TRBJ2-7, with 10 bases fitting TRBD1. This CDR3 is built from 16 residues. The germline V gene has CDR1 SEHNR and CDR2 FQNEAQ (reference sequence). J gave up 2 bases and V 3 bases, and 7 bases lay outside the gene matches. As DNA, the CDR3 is TGTGCCAGCAGCTTCCCCCGGGACAGGGGAACCTACGAGCAGTACTTC. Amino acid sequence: CASSFPRDRGTYEQYF.

The DNA for the CDR3 is TGTGCCAGCAGCGTACGGCTAGCGCCAGTCGATAGCACAGATACGCAGTATTTT. It codes for CASSVRLAPVDSTDTQYF. The V and J genes are TRBV9 and TRBJ2-3; a possible D gene is TRBD2 (6 bases). This CDR3 has 18 amino acids. V gave up 1 base and J gave up 0 bases, with 18 bases separating them. Germline CDR1 SGDLS, CDR2 YYNGEE.

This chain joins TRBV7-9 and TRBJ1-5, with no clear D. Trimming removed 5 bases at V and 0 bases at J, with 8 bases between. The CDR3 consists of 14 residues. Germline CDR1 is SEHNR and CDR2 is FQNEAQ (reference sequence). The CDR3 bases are TGTGCCAGCAGCGACCGATTTAGCAATCAGCCCCAGCATTTT. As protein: CASSDRFSNQPQHF.

CDR3 nucleotides: TGCGCCAGCAGTGCACGGACAGTAGCGGGGGAGCTGTTTTTT. Translation: CASSARTVAGELFF. The V gene is TRBV10-1, the J gene TRBJ2-2, with a weak D call TRBD1 (6 bases). The V end was cut by 4 bases, the J end by 8 bases, with 14 bases between. This CDR3 is built from 14 residues. In germline, CDR1 is WNHNN, CDR2 SYGVQD (reference sequence).

CDR3 in amino acids: CASKAFNEQFF. CDR3 DNA: TGTGCCAGCAAGGCTTTCAATGAGCAGTTCTTC. The chain is built from TRBV5-6 and TRBJ2-1; no reliable D call. From germline, CDR1 is SGHDT and CDR2 YYEEEE. V gave up 6 bases and J gave up 6 bases, with 7 bases separating them. The CDR3 contains 11 residues.

In DNA, the CDR3 is TGTGCCAGCAGCGTAGCTGTTGGGGTTAGTTCGACTGAAGCTTTCTTT. Protein product: CASSVAVGVSSTEAFF. The V and J genes are TRBV9 and TRBJ1-1, with unresolved D. This CDR3 is 16 amino acids long. The V end was cut by 0 bases, the J end by 5 bases, with 17 bases between. Germline lookup yields CDR1 SGDLS and CDR2 YYNGEE.

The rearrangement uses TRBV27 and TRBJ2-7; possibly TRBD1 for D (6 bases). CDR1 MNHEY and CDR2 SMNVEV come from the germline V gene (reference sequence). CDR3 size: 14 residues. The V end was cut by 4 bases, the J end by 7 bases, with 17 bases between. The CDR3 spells CASSWLGARREQYF. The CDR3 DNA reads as TGTGCCAGCAGTTGGCTGGGGGCGAGGAGGGAGCAGTACTTC.

The CDR3 DNA sequence: TGTGCCAGTAGTGCTGGAAACACCATATATTTT. This gives the protein CASSAGNTIYF. The rearrangement uses TRBV19 and TRBJ1-3, with D unclear. The CDR3 covers 11 residues. Trimming left V 5 bases short and J 2 bases short, with 1 base between. Germline V gives CDR1 LNHDA, CDR2 SQIVND (reference sequence).

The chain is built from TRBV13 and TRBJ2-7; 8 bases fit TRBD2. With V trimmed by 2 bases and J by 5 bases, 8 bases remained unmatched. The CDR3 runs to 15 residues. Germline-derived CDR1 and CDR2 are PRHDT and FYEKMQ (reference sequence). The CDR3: CASSLYGGRSHEQYF. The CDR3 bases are TGTGCCAGCAGCTTATATGGCGGGAGGTCCCACGAGCAGTACTTC.